The 24 T cell receptor beta chains below were found in one sample sequenced in a study of CD8 T cells in ankylosing spondylitis. MiXCR, run by TCRdb on the 5' RACE reads, gives a single entry per CDR3 protein. The repertoire holds just under 350,000 distinct CDR3 sequences, with over 12% as singletons. What was sequenced was blood, either unsorted or a sorted T cell fraction (not recorded which). The receptor set was obtained from a male donor with ankylosing spondylitis or in good health (not recorded which).

This chain joins TRBV3-1 and TRBJ1-1, with 9 bases lining up with TRBD1. Per germline, CDR1 LGHDT and CDR2 YNNKEL (reference sequence). The CDR3 runs 17 residues. V lost 4 bases, J lost 0 bases, and 9 bases stayed unmatched. CDR3 DNA: TGTGCCAGCAGCCCTCAGGACAGGGGAACTATGAACACTGAAGCTTTCTTT. Translating gives CASSPQDRGTMNTEAFF.

This chain joins TRBV4-2 and TRBJ2-1, with 9 bases lining up with TRBD2. V lost 0 bases, J lost 7 bases, and 10 bases stayed unmatched. There are 17 residues in the CDR3. The germline V gene has CDR1 LGHNA and CDR2 YNFKEQ. The CDR3 sequence is CASSQERRREGGNEQFF. For the CDR3, the DNA is TGTGCCAGCAGCCAAGAGAGGAGGCGGGAGGGCGGAAATGAGCAGTTCTTC.

This clonotype appeared many times. V is TRBV5-1 and J is TRBJ2-3, with TRBD1 matching 7 bases. This CDR3 has 14 residues. After removal of 4 bases from V and 2 bases from J, the junction contained 4 bases not matched to a gene. Looked up from germline, CDR1 is SGHRS and CDR2 is YFSETQ. CDR3 sequence: CASSPDRVTDTQYF. The CDR3 nucleotides read TGCGCCAGCAGCCCTGACAGGGTCACAGATACGCAGTATTTT.

The chain links TRBV5-1 to TRBJ1-2; D unresolved. The CDR3 spans 14 residues. The germline V gene has CDR1 SGHRS and CDR2 YFSETQ. The V end was cut by 4 bases, the J end by 5 bases, with 15 bases between. Written as DNA, the CDR3 is TGCGCCAGCAGCCCGGGCCCACAAGATTATGGCTACACCTTC. Its translation is CASSPGPQDYGYTF.

The gene calls are TRBV11-2 and TRBJ2-1; 12 positions agree with TRBD2. This CDR3 has 16 amino acids. Unmatched junction bases numbered 9, after V lost 3 bases and J lost 9 bases. CDR1 and CDR2 from the germline V gene are SGHAT and FQNNGV. DNA of the CDR3: TGTGCCAGCAGCTTCCCTAGCGGGGGGGCTACCAGTGAGCAGTTCTTC. This encodes CASSFPSGGATSEQFF.

There are a few counts of this clonotype. The chain carries TRBV18 and TRBJ2-7, with 9 bases matching TRBD1. CDR3 length equals 14 residues. Losses at the gene ends were 5 bases for V and 7 bases for J; bases not matched to a gene: 9. CDR1 is KGHSH, CDR2 LQKENI, per germline. CDR3 region: CASSAGQGAPEQYF. Here the CDR3 DNA reads TGTGCCAGCTCAGCGGGACAGGGAGCACCAGAGCAGTACTTC. Full variable domain (rest looked up from reference TRBV18 and TRBJ2-7): NAGVMQNPRHLVRRRGQEARLRCSPMKGHSHVYWYRQLPEEGLKFMVYLQKENIIDESGMPKERFSAEFPKEGPSILRIQQVVRGDSAAYFCASSAGQGAPEQYFGPGTRLTVT.

The rearrangement uses TRBV25-1 and TRBJ2-3; 9 nucleotides match TRBD2. V trimming: 6 bases; J trimming: 2 bases; junction bases outside the gene matches: 6. CDR3 length: 15 residues. Germline CDR1 reads MGHDK; CDR2 reads SYGVNS. CDR3 in amino acids: CASRAGGTLTDTQYF. CDR3 nucleotides: TGTGCCAGCAGGGCGGGGGGGACCCTCACAGATACGCAGTATTTT.

The V gene is TRBV20-1, the J gene TRBJ1-1; the match to TRBD1 covers 7 bases. The CDR3 is 11 amino acids. After removal of 6 bases from V and 8 bases from J, the junction contained 6 bases not matched to a gene. Germline values: CDR1 DFQATT, CDR2 SNEGSKA (reference sequence). The chain's CDR3 is CSARKGAEAFF. The CDR3 DNA sequence: TGCAGTGCGAGAAAGGGGGCAGAAGCTTTCTTT.

V gene TRBV10-3 combines with J gene TRBJ1-1; 7 nucleotides match TRBD1. The CDR3 is 14 amino acids. The V gene's germline CDR1 is ENHRY and CDR2 SYGVKD. V lost 7 bases to trimming and J lost 1 base; unmatched junction nucleotides: 6. The CDR3 DNA reads as TGTGCCATCAACACAGGGGAGGGGAACACTGAAGCTTTCTTT. Protein: CAINTGEGNTEAFF.

This chain links TRBV10-3 with TRBJ2-5; D uncertain. CDR3 length: 15 amino acids. Deletions cut 4 bases from V and 1 base from J, with 13 bases between. The germline V gene has CDR1 ENHRY and CDR2 SYGVKD. The chain's CDR3 is CAISVVGKTQETQYF. As DNA, the CDR3 is TGTGCCATCAGTGTTGTAGGGAAGACCCAAGAGACCCAGTACTTC.

The chain is built from TRBV20-1 and TRBJ1-2, with D maybe TRBD1 (6 bases). The CDR3 extends over 14 amino acids. Germline V gene lookup returns CDR1 DFQATT and CDR2 SNEGSKA (reference sequence). V lost 0 bases and J lost 7, with 15 bases in between. CDR3 amino acids: CSARDQWGPGGYTF. CDR3 in DNA: TGCAGTGCTAGAGATCAGTGGGGGCCGGGTGGCTACACCTTC.

The rearrangement uses TRBV7-9 and TRBJ2-1; 10 positions match TRBD1. The trim removed 4 bases at V and 0 bases at J, leaving 3 bases unmatched. Germline values: CDR1 SEHNR, CDR2 FQNEAQ (reference sequence). This CDR3 spans 16 amino acids. CDR3 bases: TGTGCCAGCAGCTCCTGGGACAGGGGCTCCTACAATGAGCAGTTCTTC. Its protein product is CASSSWDRGSYNEQFF. The entire variable domain, with the rest obtained from reference TRBV7-9 and TRBJ2-1, is as follows: DTGVSQNPRHKITKRGQNVTFRCDPISEHNRLYWYRQTLGQGPEFLTYFQNEAQLEKSRLLSDRFSAERPKGSFSTLEIQRTEQGDSAMYLCASSSWDRGSYNEQFFGPGTRLTVL.

In this sample, this clonotype turned up a few times. This chain links TRBV3-1 with TRBJ2-1; 8 nucleotides match TRBD1. The V and J ends lost 0 bases and 7 bases, in that order; junction bases with no gene match: 5. Looked up from germline, CDR1 is LGHDT and CDR2 is YNNKEL (reference sequence). CDR3 length equals 15 residues. The DNA for the CDR3 is TGTGCCAGCAGCCAAGAAGGTCGGACAGGGAATGAGCAGTTCTTC. It translates to CASSQEGRTGNEQFF.

The table lists this clonotype with a few counts. The rearrangement links TRBV5-1 to TRBJ1-1; maybe TRBD1 (5 bases). CDR3 length: 13 residues. The germline V gene encodes CDR1 SGHRS and CDR2 YFSETQ. V was clipped by 6 bases and J by 2 bases, with 11 bases between them. The CDR3 DNA reads TGCGCCAGCATGATCCAGGGAAACACTGAAGCTTTCTTT. Amino acid sequence: CASMIQGNTEAFF.

This clonotype was seen only a few times. The chain joins TRBV5-1 to TRBJ2-2, with D possibly being TRBD2 (5 bases). Germline V gene data show CDR1 as SGHRS and CDR2 as YFSETQ. This CDR3 comprises 14 residues. Trimming shortened V by 4 bases and J by 4 bases, and 11 bases separated the two germline ends. Here the CDR3 reads CASSLQAGTGELFF. DNA of the CDR3: TGCGCCAGCAGCCTCCAGGCGGGCACCGGGGAGCTGTTTTTT.

This chain connects TRBV14 to TRBJ2-7; a weak D match, TRBD1 (5 bases). The germline gives CDR1 SGHDN, CDR2 FVKESK. The CDR3 loop spans 13 amino acids. Trimming cost V 2 bases and J 5 bases, with 10 bases left between them. CDR3 sequence reads: CASSQFPRDEQYF. For the CDR3, the DNA is TGTGCCAGCAGCCAATTCCCCAGGGACGAGCAGTACTTC.

J is TRBJ2-2 and V is TRBV14, with 10 bases aligning to TRBD2. This CDR3 region has 17 residues. J gave up 2 bases and V 4 bases, and 7 bases lay outside the gene matches. The V gene's germline CDR1 is SGHDN and CDR2 FVKESK. Here the CDR3 DNA reads TGTGCCAGCAGCCTTAGACCTAGCGGGGGAAACACCGGGGAGCTGTTTTTT. Its protein is CASSLRPSGGNTGELFF.

The chain has TRBV9 and TRBJ2-2, with no clear D. Germline V lookup: CDR1 SGDLS, CDR2 YYNGEE. V shed 4 bases and J shed 8 bases, with 15 bases lying between them. This CDR3 spans 14 amino acids. For the CDR3, the DNA is TGTGCCAGCAGCCCGCGGACGATCGTGGGGGAGCTGTTTTTT. Translating it yields CASSPRTIVGELFF.

The chain carries TRBV12-3 or TRBV12-4 and TRBJ2-3; TRBD2 agrees at 13 bases. The CDR3 is 17 amino acids. Trimming at V came to 6 bases and at J to 3 bases, leaving 9 bases not matched to a gene. The CDR3 spells CASRFGLAGEGTDTQYF. The CDR3 DNA is TGTGCCAGCAGGTTCGGACTAGCGGGGGAAGGAACAGATACGCAGTATTTT.

Sample share makes this clonotype medium-sized. The CDR3 coding sequence is TGTGCCAGCAGTTTAGGAGTTAGCAATCAGCCCCAGCATTTT. It translates to CASSLGVSNQPQHF. The chain links TRBV12-3 or TRBV12-4 to TRBJ1-5, with no clear D. The CDR3 runs 14 residues. V lost 1 base and J 0 bases, leaving 4 bases between the germline ends.

The V call is TRBV15, the J call TRBJ2-5, with D possibly TRBD2 on 6 matching bases. This CDR3 region has 15 residues. Germline V gene sequence: CDR1 LNHNV, CDR2 YYDKDF (reference sequence). V lost 5 bases to trimming and J lost 1 base, with 14 bases between them. CDR3 sequence reads: CATSPWPEGQETQYF. CDR3 sequence (DNA): TGTGCCACCAGCCCTTGGCCGGAGGGCCAAGAGACCCAGTACTTC.

The chain uses TRBV15 and TRBJ2-3; no clear D. V was pared by 3 bases and J by 2 bases, with 15 bases between. Germline V gene lookup returns CDR1 LNHNV and CDR2 YYDKDF (reference sequence). CDR3 length: 16 residues. For the CDR3, the DNA is TGTGCCACCAGCAGCCGTAGCTATGCTTCCACAGATACGCAGTATTTT. Translation: CATSSRSYASTDTQYF.

The V and J genes are TRBV5-4 and TRBJ2-7; D remains unclear. V lost 4 bases to trimming and J lost 3 bases, with 8 bases between them. Germline values: CDR1 SGHNT, CDR2 YYREEE (reference sequence). The CDR3 is 12 amino acids. The CDR3 DNA reads TGTGCCAGCAGCCAGGACCACTACGAGCAGTACTTC. Translation gives CASSQDHYEQYF.

This clonotype showed up many times. The rearrangement links TRBV6-1 to TRBJ1-2; D is unresolved. Trimming left V 0 bases short and J 8 bases short, with 7 bases between. The CDR3 contains 12 residues. From germline, CDR1 is MNHNS and CDR2 SASEGT. CDR3 sequence: CASSEAVKGYTF. The CDR3 DNA follows: TGTGCCAGCAGTGAAGCGGTTAAAGGCTACACCTTC.